The 26 T cell receptor beta chains presented below share a single source sample, sequenced in a study of cytomegalovirus exposure and HLA in healthy donors. Both 60 Vbeta primers and 13 Jbeta primers went into the PCR. The protocol was immunoSEQ multiplex PCR, while the TCRdb copy is restricted to in-frame clones and leaves out a portion. The sample holds approximately 170,000 clones, about three quarters seen once. Source material: PBMCs. These receptors all stem from a man between 18 and 35 years old in good health and CMV-seropositive.

Only a few counts were recorded for this clone. The gene calls are TRBV5-6 and TRBJ1-5; the D gene is possibly TRBD1 (6 bases). V dropped 1 base and J dropped 4 bases, with 18 bases sitting between them. In germline, CDR1 is SGHDT, CDR2 YYEEEE. The CDR3 runs to 17 residues. The CDR3 DNA is TGTGCCAGCAGCTTGAAAAAGGGGACATCCGGAAATCAGCCCCAGCATTTT. This encodes CASSLKKGTSGNQPQHF. The complete variable domain, with remaining parts taken from reference TRBV5-6 and TRBJ1-5, reads DAGVTQSPTHLIKTRGQQVTLRCSPKSGHDTVSWYQQALGQGPQFIFQYYEEEERQRGNFPDRFSGHQFPNYSSELNVNALLLGDSALYLCASSLKKGTSGNQPQHFGDGTRLSIL.

J is TRBJ2-7 and V is TRBV11-3; 8 bases agree with TRBD2. Looked up from germline, CDR1 is SGHNT and CDR2 is YENEEA. The CDR3 contains 15 residues. Trimming removed 1 base from V and 4 bases from J; junction bases left unmatched: 6. The CDR3 loop is CASSLAGGPRYEQYV. The DNA for the CDR3 is TGTGCCAGCAGCTTAGCGGGAGGGCCTAGGTACGAGCAGTACGTC.

CDR3 amino acids: CASSSTDTQYF. CDR3 sequence (DNA): TGTGCCAGCAGCTCAACAGATACGCAGTATTTT. This chain connects TRBV7-9 to TRBJ2-3, with D unclear. This CDR3 contains 11 residues. In germline, CDR1 is SEHNR, CDR2 FQNEAQ (reference sequence). Trimming removed 4 bases from V and 3 bases from J, with 2 bases in between.

V is TRBV15 and J is TRBJ2-5; TRBD2 matches at 9 bases. Unmatched junction bases numbered 2, after V lost 1 base and J lost 2 bases. The CDR3 loop spans 15 amino acids. The germline V gene has CDR1 LNHNV and CDR2 YYDKDF (reference sequence). CDR3 residues: CATSRGRGGQETQYF. CDR3 DNA sequence: TGTGCCACCAGCAGAGGGCGGGGGGGTCAAGAGACCCAGTACTTC.

Written as DNA, the CDR3 is TGTGCCAGCAGCTCTTCAGGGGGTGGGGTAGCTGAAGCTTTCTTT. Translating gives CASSSSGGGVAEAFF. The chain carries TRBV5-4 and TRBJ1-1, with 7 nucleotides matching TRBD1. The CDR3 contains 15 residues. Germline values: CDR1 SGHNT, CDR2 YYREEE (reference sequence). J gave up 6 bases and V 3 bases, and 11 bases lay outside the gene matches.

This clone was detected a few times. The chain is built from TRBV4-1 and TRBJ1-4; unclear D gene. V lost 1 base and J lost 10, with 16 bases in between. Germline lookup yields CDR1 MGHRA and CDR2 YSYEKL. The CDR3 totals 15 residues. The CDR3 nucleotides read TGCGCCAGCAGCCAAGTATTTGGCCTGGGAGCAAAACTGTTTTTT. Its protein is CASSQVFGLGAKLFF.

The rearrangement joins TRBV10-2 to TRBJ2-1; 11 nucleotides line up with TRBD2. This CDR3 is built from 17 residues. In germline, CDR1 is WSHSY, CDR2 SAAADI. V lost 8 bases and J lost 10; bases outside the gene matches: 19. As DNA, the CDR3 is TGCGCCAGCCGCCCTACGCCGGGGACTAGCGGTGCCTCGGAGCAGTTCTTC. Its protein is CASRPTPGTSGASEQFF.

A few counts support this clone. The V and J genes are TRBV10-1 and TRBJ2-7, with D maybe TRBD1 (5 bases). V dropped 8 bases and J dropped 9 bases, with 26 bases sitting between them. The CDR3 totals 15 residues. Germline CDR1 is WNHNN and CDR2 is SYGVQD (reference sequence). CDR3 sequence: CASPGFPALERLQYV. DNA for the CDR3: TGCGCCAGCCCAGGGTTTCCCGCTCTCGAACGATTGCAGTACGTC.

This chain joins TRBV19 and TRBJ1-2; D remains ambiguous. Germline values: CDR1 LNHDA, CDR2 SQIVND (reference sequence). The V gene lost 5 bases and the J gene lost 3 bases, with 10 bases spanning the gap. The CDR3 has 13 residues. CDR3 sequence: CASSLSRYYGYTF. DNA of the CDR3: TGTGCCAGTAGTCTGAGCAGGTACTATGGCTACACCTTC.

The V and J genes are TRBV10-3 and TRBJ2-3; D not certain. The germline V gene encodes CDR1 ENHRY and CDR2 SYGVKD. This CDR3 contains 12 residues. V was shortened by 8 bases and J by 5 bases, with 11 bases between the two germline ends. In DNA, the CDR3 is TGTGCCATCCGGTCAAATGAAGATACGCAGTATTTT. Encoded protein: CAIRSNEDTQYF.

The V gene is TRBV29-1, the J gene TRBJ1-3, with a possible D match to TRBD1 (5 bases). Germline values: CDR1 SQVTM, CDR2 ANQGSEA. Trimming shortened V by 1 base and J by 4 bases, and 5 bases separated the two germline ends. The CDR3 covers 12 residues. The CDR3 nucleotides are TGCAGCGTTGAAGCAGGGGGAAACACCATATATTTT. This codes for CSVEAGGNTIYF.

V gene TRBV25-1 combines with J gene TRBJ2-6; D is unresolved. Germline values: CDR1 MGHDK, CDR2 SYGVNS. The V end lost 4 bases, the J end lost 0 bases, and 7 bases lay between the germline ends. The CDR3 loop spans 15 amino acids. Here the CDR3 DNA reads TGTGCCAGCAGTGGTAGTGGCTCTGGGGCCAACGTCCTGACTTTC. Translating it yields CASSGSGSGANVLTF. Using reference TRBV25-1 and TRBJ2-6 for the parts outside the CDR3, the full variable domain is EADIYQTPRYLVIGTGKKITLECSQTMGHDKMYWYQQDPGMELHLIHYSYGVNSTEKGDLSSESTVSRIRTEHFPLTLESARPSHTSQYLCASSGSGSGANVLTFGAGSRLTVL.

The chain recombines TRBV7-2 with TRBJ2-2, with 8 bases fitting TRBD2. V trimming: 7 bases; J trimming: 0 bases; junction bases outside the gene matches: 7. The germline V gene has CDR1 SGHTA and CDR2 FQGNSA. This CDR3 is built from 16 residues. The DNA for the CDR3 is TGTGCCAGCACTCCTACCGGGGGGGCGAACACCGGGGAGCTGTTTTTT. Protein sequence: CASTPTGGANTGELFF.

The genes are TRBV11-2 and TRBJ2-7; D call uncertain. The CDR3 covers 14 residues. V lost 3 bases, J lost 0 bases, and 9 bases lay in between. Germline V gives CDR1 SGHAT, CDR2 FQNNGV. The CDR3 loop is CASSFWAVSYEQYV. Here the CDR3 DNA reads TGTGCCAGCAGCTTTTGGGCAGTCTCCTACGAGCAGTACGTC.

This clone was counted between two and nine times. CDR3 in amino acids: CASTPGPGVGTEAFF. CDR3 DNA: TGTGCCAGCACCCCGGGGCCAGGGGTAGGAACTGAAGCTTTCTTT. The chain employs TRBV2 and TRBJ1-1; possibly TRBD1 for D (6 bases). Trimming cost V 7 bases and J 5 bases, with 20 bases left between them. CDR1 and CDR2 (germline): SNHLY, FYNNEI. There are 15 residues in the CDR3.

The chain recombines TRBV4-1 with TRBJ2-1; TRBD1 might be the D (6 bases). The germline V and J ends were trimmed by 1 base and 5 bases, with 12 bases remaining between them. Germline lookup yields CDR1 MGHRA and CDR2 YSYEKL. The CDR3 contains 15 residues. The CDR3 nucleotides read TGCGCCAGCAGCCAAGGGACAGTTGGGGACAATGAGCAGTTCTTC. It specifies CASSQGTVGDNEQFF.

V usage is TRBV27 and J usage is TRBJ1-2; D possibly corresponds to TRBD1 (6 bases). Trimming took 2 bases from V and 0 from J, leaving 13 bases between them. Germline lookup yields CDR1 MNHEY and CDR2 SMNVEV (reference sequence). The CDR3 length is 16 residues. The chain's CDR3 is CASSLAPGDPNYGYTF. The CDR3 DNA reads TGTGCCAGCAGTTTAGCCCCAGGGGACCCTAACTATGGCTACACCTTC.

J is TRBJ1-2 and V is TRBV10-3; 10 bases line up with TRBD1. V gave up 6 bases and J gave up 4 bases; unmatched junction bases: 8. Germline V gives CDR1 ENHRY, CDR2 SYGVKD. The CDR3 length is 15 residues. For the CDR3, the DNA is TGTGCCATCAGAGAAGGACAGGGGGAGGCCTATGGCTACACCTTC. This encodes CAIREGQGEAYGYTF.

The genes are TRBV2 and TRBJ1-5; 7 bases are a match to TRBD1. The CDR3 extends over 15 amino acids. The trim removed 5 bases at V and 5 bases at J, leaving 9 bases unmatched. Germline V gene data show CDR1 as SNHLY and CDR2 as FYNNEI. CDR3: CASSPDRATHQPQHF. Written as DNA, the CDR3 is TGTGCCAGCAGTCCTGACAGGGCCACACATCAGCCCCAGCATTTT.

A remark on this clone: Other DNA sequences in the same sample also yield this CDR3. The chain employs TRBV7-8 and TRBJ1-2; 8 bases match TRBD1. The CDR3 has 13 amino acids. CDR1 and CDR2 from the germline V gene are SGHVS and FQNEAQ. The trim removed 5 bases at V and 5 bases at J, leaving 4 bases unmatched. The CDR3 sequence is CASSPDRGYGYTF. CDR3 coding DNA: TGTGCCAGCAGCCCAGACAGGGGTTATGGCTACACCTTC. The variable domain in full, completed from reference TRBV7-8 and TRBJ1-2, reads GAGVSQSPRYKVAKRGQDVALRCDPISGHVSLFWYQQALGQGPEFLTYFQNEAQLDKSGLPSDRFFAERPEGSVSTLKIQRTQQEDSAVYLCASSPDRGYGYTFGSGTRLTVV.

This clone was seen at least ten times. This rearrangement joins TRBV6-1 to TRBJ1-3, with D possibly TRBD1 on 5 matching bases. CDR1 and CDR2 from the germline V gene are MNHNS and SASEGT. The CDR3 consists of 14 residues. V was pared by 5 bases and J by 0 bases, with 8 bases between. The CDR3 spells CASSTGDSGNTIYF. For the CDR3, the DNA is TGTGCCAGCAGTACAGGAGACTCTGGAAACACCATATATTTT.

The J gene is TRBJ1-1, the V gene TRBV6-5; a possible D gene is TRBD1 (6 bases). CDR3 length: 15 residues. Trimming removed 2 bases at V and 3 bases at J, with 13 bases between. In germline, CDR1 is MNHEY, CDR2 SVGAGI. CDR3: CASSYASQGYTEAFF. DNA for the CDR3: TGTGCCAGCAGTTACGCCTCACAGGGTTACACTGAAGCTTTCTTT.

To note about this clone: The sample has other DNA sequences that encode this CDR3 too. The chain links TRBV5-6 to TRBJ1-1, with D unresolved. V was clipped by 2 bases and J by 4 bases, with 6 bases between them. This CDR3 has 12 residues. The V gene's germline CDR1 is SGHDT and CDR2 YYEEEE. The CDR3 region is CASSFSGTEAFF. CDR3 DNA sequence: TGTGCCAGCAGCTTTTCCGGCACTGAAGCTTTCTTT.

Only one count was recorded for this clone. The genes are TRBV4-1 and TRBJ1-6; 9 bases are a match to TRBD1. V lost 3 bases, J lost 5 bases, and 2 bases stayed unmatched. Germline V gene data show CDR1 as MGHRA and CDR2 as YSYEKL. CDR3 size: 15 residues. The CDR3 bases are TGCGCCAGCAGCCAGGACAGGGGCAATAATTCACCCCTCCACTTT. Residues: CASSQDRGNNSPLHF.

The V and J genes are TRBV10-3 and TRBJ2-5, with D tentatively TRBD2 (5 bases). This CDR3 contains 13 residues. Trimming left V 7 bases short and J 1 base short, with 10 bases between. Looked up from germline, CDR1 is ENHRY and CDR2 is SYGVKD. For the CDR3, the DNA is TGTGCCATCACCGAGCGGCTCCAAGAGACCCAGTACTTC. Protein: CAITERLQETQYF.

This clone was seen once. This sequence joins TRBV11-2 and TRBJ1-1, with no clear D. Germline V lookup: CDR1 SGHAT, CDR2 FQNNGV. The CDR3 spans 14 residues. V lost 4 bases to trimming and J lost 2 bases, with 11 bases between them. Written as DNA, the CDR3 is TGTGCCAGCAGCTGGGCCCGTTCCAACACTGAAGCTTTCTTT. Amino acid sequence: CASSWARSNTEAFF.